The 25 T cell receptor beta chains below all came from one sample that was sequenced in a study of CD8+ T cells in alopecia areata. Extraction of RNA preceded its reverse transcription into cDNA, which served as the sequencing template. This table comes from immunoSEQ multiplex PCR, and its TCRdb copy is limited to in-frame clones, with some not included. This sample yields approximately 220,000 clones, of which under 40% are seen a single time; more than 0.4% belongs to the top ten. Treatment described: oral pan-JAK inhibitor, 5-10 mg twice daily. Material: CD4+ T cells sorted from blood, obtained at week 34, from a patient treated with tofacitinib. These receptors all come from a human donor with alopecia areata.

The chain has TRBV4-1 and TRBJ2-5; 11 bases align to TRBD1. The CDR3 loop spans 17 amino acids. J gave up 5 bases and V 0 bases, and 8 bases lay outside the gene matches. The germline CDR1 and CDR2 sequences are MGHRA and YSYEKL. CDR3 DNA: TGCGCCAGCAGCCAAGAGGGTTGGACAGGGGGCTTTGAGACCCAGTACTTC. Encoded protein: CASSQEGWTGGFETQYF.

The chain uses TRBV5-1 and TRBJ2-5, with D uncertain. Germline values: CDR1 SGHRS, CDR2 YFSETQ. This CDR3 is 14 amino acids long. Trimming stripped 1 base from V and 3 bases from J, with 10 bases between. CDR3 protein: CASSLRSSEETQYF. DNA for the CDR3: TGCGCCAGCAGCTTGAGATCCAGCGAAGAGACCCAGTACTTC.

This sequence joins TRBV30 and TRBJ1-2; D is undetermined. Trimming took off 0 bases at V and 2 bases at J, with 25 bases between the two ends. This CDR3 has 19 amino acids. Germline CDR1 and CDR2: GTSNPN and SVGIG (reference sequence). The CDR3 coding sequence is TGTGCCTGGAGTGTTGGCAGGTCTAGGGTGGGGAGGGTGAACTATGGCTACACCTTC. This codes for CAWSVGRSRVGRVNYGYTF.

This rearrangement joins TRBV30 to TRBJ1-4, with D maybe TRBD1 (5 bases). The CDR3 consists of 14 residues. Germline loops: CDR1 GTSNPN, CDR2 SVGIG (reference sequence). Trimming left V 4 bases short and J 8 bases short, with 17 bases between. The CDR3 region has the DNA TGTGCCTGGATGACCGGGGCCCTCCCGGAAAAACTGTTTTTT. Its translation is CAWMTGALPEKLFF.

The V gene is TRBV7-2, the J gene TRBJ1-5; D gene uncertain. The CDR3 spans 15 residues. The V end lost 6 bases, the J end lost 4 bases, and 16 bases lay between the germline ends. CDR1 and CDR2 (germline): SGHTA, FQGNSA. As DNA, the CDR3 is TGTGCCAGCAGTCCCAATCCAAGGGTGAATCAGCCCCAGCATTTT. Translating it yields CASSPNPRVNQPQHF.

This rearrangement joins TRBV4-2 to TRBJ2-1; the match to TRBD2 covers 9 bases. With 4 bases clipped from V and 3 bases from J, the junction kept 4 bases outside the gene matches. The CDR3 sequence is 15 residues long. Germline V lookup: CDR1 LGHNA, CDR2 YNFKEQ. The CDR3 DNA follows: TGTGCCAGCAGCCGACGGACTAGCGACTACAATGAGCAGTTCTTC. Its translation: CASSRRTSDYNEQFF.

The chain links TRBV4-1 to TRBJ2-3, with D perhaps TRBD2 (6 bases). Germline loops: CDR1 MGHRA, CDR2 YSYEKL. The CDR3 length is 15 residues. Between the trimmed V and J ends, which lost 1 base and 0 bases, there was a span of 8 bases. The CDR3 DNA reads as TGCGCCAGCAGCCAAGCCCGGGGGAGCACAGATACGCAGTATTTT. This sequence encodes CASSQARGSTDTQYF.

In this sample, this clone turned up a few times. This chain links TRBV7-3 with TRBJ2-1; D gene uncertain. This CDR3 is 13 amino acids long. The germline V and J ends were trimmed by 5 bases and 1 base, with 6 bases remaining between them. From germline, CDR1 is SGHTA and CDR2 FQGTGA. The CDR3, as DNA: TGTGCCAGCAGCGCTGGATCCTACAATGAGCAGTTCTTC. Amino acids: CASSAGSYNEQFF.

The CDR3 protein is CSASDSNNSPLHF. CDR3 DNA sequence: TGCAGCGCCTCGGACAGCAATAATTCACCCCTCCACTTT. The chain links TRBV29-1 to TRBJ1-6, with D maybe TRBD1 (6 bases). Trimming pared 7 bases from V and 5 bases from J, leaving 12 bases between. The CDR3 runs to 13 residues. Germline CDR1 is SQVTM and CDR2 is ANQGSEA. Together with reference TRBV29-1 and TRBJ1-6, the CDR3 gives the full variable domain: SAVISQKPSRDICQRGTSLTIQCQVDSQVTMMFWYRQQPGQSLTLIATANQGSEATYESGFVIDKFPISRPNLTFSTLTVSNMSPEDSSIYLCSASDSNNSPLHFGNGTRLTVT.

The chain links TRBV7-9 to TRBJ2-1; 7 nucleotides agree with TRBD2. The V gene end was trimmed by 1 base and the J gene end by 13 bases; junction bases not matched to a gene: 4. This CDR3 comprises 12 residues. Germline loops: CDR1 SEHNR, CDR2 FQNEAQ (reference sequence). CDR3 nucleotide sequence: TGTGCCAGCAGCTTAGAGGGAGGGGACCAGTTCTTC. This gives the protein CASSLEGGDQFF.

The table lists this clone with a few counts. The CDR3: CASSSHSGSTDTQYF. CDR3 nucleotides: TGTGCCAGCAGCTCCCATAGCGGGAGCACAGATACGCAGTATTTT. This chain connects TRBV6-1 to TRBJ2-3; 7 bases are a match to TRBD2. The CDR3 totals 15 residues. Germline CDR1 MNHNS, CDR2 SASEGT. V was clipped by 6 bases and J by 0 bases; unmatched bases: 6.

This clone turned up a few times. The chain carries TRBV10-3 and TRBJ1-1, with D hard to call. In germline, CDR1 is ENHRY, CDR2 SYGVKD. The CDR3 totals 12 residues. Deletions cut 5 bases from V and 7 bases from J, with 11 bases between. The DNA for the CDR3 is TGTGCCATCAGTCGGTCAAGTATTGAAGCTTTCTTT. This sequence encodes CAISRSSIEAFF.

The chain carries TRBV6-5 and TRBJ1-1, with a tentative D call TRBD1 (5 bases). Germline V gene data show CDR1 as MNHEY and CDR2 as SVGAGI. This CDR3 is built from 15 residues. The V end was cut by 4 bases, the J end by 0 bases, with 12 bases between. The CDR3 protein is CASSSQGNMNTEAFF. CDR3 bases: TGTGCCAGCAGTTCCCAGGGTAATATGAACACTGAAGCTTTCTTT.

This clone was counted at least ten times. V gene TRBV4-1 combines with J gene TRBJ2-1; 8 nucleotides match TRBD2. V shed 4 bases, J shed 4 bases, and the junction held 18 bases outside the gene matches. The CDR3 consists of 19 residues. The germline CDR1 and CDR2 sequences are MGHRA and YSYEKL. CDR3 sequence: CASSLTLSPGTRKYNEQFF. The CDR3 DNA sequence: TGCGCCAGCAGCCTCACCCTAAGCCCCGGGACTAGGAAGTACAATGAGCAGTTCTTC.

This clone was detected ten times or more. The chain joins TRBV7-9 to TRBJ1-1; 7 positions match TRBD1. The CDR3 is 16 amino acids. From germline, CDR1 is SEHNR and CDR2 FQNEAQ (reference sequence). Losses at the gene ends were 5 bases for V and 0 bases for J; bases not matched to a gene: 9. For the CDR3, the DNA is TGTGCCAGCAGCCCTGGGGTACAGGGGTTGAACACTGAAGCTTTCTTT. It yields the protein CASSPGVQGLNTEAFF.

This clone has just a few counts. This chain connects TRBV11-2 to TRBJ2-1; D is ambiguous. The germline V gene encodes CDR1 SGHAT and CDR2 FQNNGV. The ends were cut back, 4 bases at V and 4 bases at J, with 17 bases in the middle. This CDR3 has 16 residues. The CDR3 DNA sequence: TGTGCCAGCAGCTACAGTTTACCTTCCCTATACAATGAGCAGTTCTTC. It codes for CASSYSLPSLYNEQFF.

The genes are TRBV15 and TRBJ2-1; D gene ambiguous. The CDR3 spans 14 residues. Deletions cut 5 bases from V and 2 bases from J, with 10 bases between. Germline V lookup: CDR1 LNHNV, CDR2 YYDKDF (reference sequence). The CDR3 region has the DNA TGTGCCACCAGCGTTAGCAATCCCTACAATGAGCAGTTCTTC. It codes for CATSVSNPYNEQFF.

The rearrangement uses TRBV9 and TRBJ2-3; D uncertain. V was cut by 3 bases and J by 3 bases, with 5 bases left in between. This CDR3 has 12 amino acids. The germline V gene has CDR1 SGDLS and CDR2 YYNGEE. In DNA form, the CDR3 reads TGTGCCAGCAGCGCGGCAACAGATACGCAGTATTTT. The encoded protein is CASSAATDTQYF.

This clone was found a few times. The chain links TRBV7-9 to TRBJ1-1; 9 nucleotides match TRBD1. After removal of 6 bases from V and 1 base from J, the junction contained 3 bases not matched to a gene. Germline-derived CDR1 and CDR2 are SEHNR and FQNEAQ (reference sequence). The CDR3 contains 14 residues. The DNA of the CDR3 is TGTGCCAGCAGTTGGGGACAGGGGAACACTGAAGCTTTCTTT. It yields the protein CASSWGQGNTEAFF.

This chain links TRBV6-5 with TRBJ2-7, with a weak D call TRBD2 (6 bases). V dropped 7 bases and J dropped 0 bases, with 13 bases sitting between them. The CDR3 runs to 14 residues. Germline CDR1 MNHEY, CDR2 SVGAGI. The CDR3 region has the DNA TGTGCCAGCAAGAATGGGGGGAGCTCCTACGAGCAGTACTTC. This codes for CASKNGGSSYEQYF.

V and J are TRBV5-1 and TRBJ2-1; TRBD1 agrees at 8 bases. Germline CDR1 SGHRS, CDR2 YFSETQ. The CDR3 runs to 15 residues. J lost 7 bases, V lost 2 bases, and 8 bases had no gene match. The CDR3 spells CASSFYPTGENEQFF. Written as DNA, the CDR3 is TGCGCCAGCAGCTTTTATCCGACAGGGGAGAATGAGCAGTTCTTC.

This clone has just a few counts. The chain carries TRBV7-6 and TRBJ2-1; 11 bases map to TRBD1. CDR1 is SGHVS and CDR2 is FNYEAQ in the germline V gene. CDR3 size: 16 residues. The ends lost 5 bases at V and 7 bases at J; junction bases unmatched: 10. The CDR3 loop reads CASSPRGQGAWNEQFF. In nucleotides, the CDR3 is TGTGCCAGCAGCCCCCGCGGACAGGGGGCATGGAATGAGCAGTTCTTC.

This chain connects TRBV27 to TRBJ1-2; maybe TRBD1 (5 bases). The V end lost 7 bases, the J end lost 7 bases, and 22 bases lay between the germline ends. CDR3 length: 15 amino acids. Germline CDR1 MNHEY, CDR2 SMNVEV (reference sequence). The CDR3 nucleotides read TGTGCCAGCATCTCCTTGGGGGGAAGAGTGAGTGGCTACACCTTC. It encodes CASISLGGRVSGYTF.

The chain uses TRBV2 and TRBJ1-1, with D possibly matching TRBD1 (5 bases). Germline loops: CDR1 SNHLY, CDR2 FYNNEI. Deletions cut 4 bases from V and 0 bases from J, with 6 bases between. CDR3 length equals 13 residues. CDR3 residues: CASSGGVNTEAFF. In DNA, the CDR3 is TGTGCCAGCAGTGGGGGGGTGAACACTGAAGCTTTCTTT.

This clone has ten or more counts. The gene calls are TRBV5-1 and TRBJ2-1; D is ambiguous. With 2 bases removed from V and 6 bases from J, the gap between germline ends came to 9 bases. From germline, CDR1 is SGHRS and CDR2 YFSETQ. The CDR3 runs to 13 residues. CDR3 sequence: CASSLGPGNEQFF. CDR3 nucleotide sequence: TGCGCCAGCAGCTTAGGACCAGGCAATGAGCAGTTCTTC.